The 7 T cell receptor beta chains in this list originate from one sample, sequenced in a study of T cells after yellow fever vaccination. One entry per CDR3 protein, called by TCRdb with MiXCR from the 5' RACE reads. The table includes 300,000 or so distinct CDR3 sequences, 13% detected once. The sequencing used CD4+ T cells sorted from PBMCs, collected 45 days after the yellow fever booster vaccination. These receptors were taken from a man aged 30-40 years who received the YFV17D yellow fever vaccine.

This chain connects TRBV5-5 to TRBJ2-7; weak D call: TRBD2 (6 bases). Deletions cut 2 bases from V and 4 bases from J, with 22 bases between. Germline V gene data show CDR1 as SGHKS and CDR2 as YYEKEE (reference sequence). The CDR3 totals 17 residues. Here the CDR3 DNA reads TGTGCCAGCAGCTTACTGGGTGGAGCAGGAGGACTATACGAGCAGTACTTC. Amino acid sequence: CASSLLGGAGGLYEQYF.

This sequence joins TRBV5-1 and TRBJ2-7; TRBD2 matches at 11 bases. With V trimmed by 2 bases and J by 7 bases, 5 bases remained unmatched. This CDR3 comprises 14 residues. Germline loops: CDR1 SGHRS, CDR2 YFSETQ. CDR3 region: CASSLLAGAGEQYF. CDR3 DNA sequence: TGCGCCAGCAGCTTACTAGCGGGAGCGGGTGAGCAGTACTTC. The full variable domain, rest sourced from reference TRBV5-1 and TRBJ2-7, is KAGVTQTPRYLIKTRGQQVTLSCSPISGHRSVSWYQQTPGQGLQFLFEYFSETQRNKGNFPGRFSGRQFSNSRSEMNVSTLELGDSALYLCASSLLAGAGEQYFGPGTRLTVT.

In its sample, this clonotype was seen a few times. The chain uses TRBV5-1 and TRBJ2-7; 7 bases agree with TRBD1. Unmatched junction bases numbered 9, after V lost 3 bases and J lost 3 bases. In germline, CDR1 is SGHRS, CDR2 YFSETQ. This CDR3 has 15 amino acids. In DNA, the CDR3 is TGCGCCAGCAGCTCCCGGGACAGTTTTTTCTACGAGCAGTACTTC. It translates to CASSSRDSFFYEQYF.

This clonotype was seen more than once but under ten times. V is TRBV29-1 and J is TRBJ2-2; D might be TRBD1 (5 bases). The CDR3 is 11 residues long. Germline assignment: CDR1 SQVTM and CDR2 ANQGSEA. Trimming removed 7 bases at V and 7 bases at J, with 10 bases between. CDR3 sequence (DNA): TGCAGCGCCGGACAACGCGGGGAGCTGTTTTTT. Its protein product is CSAGQRGELFF.

The chain uses TRBV20-1 and TRBJ2-3; 11 bases line up with TRBD2. The CDR3 has 15 residues. From germline, CDR1 is DFQATT and CDR2 SNEGSKA (reference sequence). The J segment lost 2 bases and the V segment lost 5 bases, leaving 6 bases of the junction unmatched. This CDR3 reads CSAPRGLAVTDTQYF. The CDR3 DNA is TGCAGTGCTCCCAGGGGACTAGCGGTCACAGATACGCAGTATTTT.

J is TRBJ2-3 and V is TRBV6-1; D not certain. V was clipped by 7 bases and J by 0 bases, with 11 bases between them. Germline lookup yields CDR1 MNHNS and CDR2 SASEGT. This CDR3 spans 14 amino acids. CDR3 DNA sequence: TGTGCCAGCACCCCTAGGGCTAGCACAGATACGCAGTATTTT. Its protein is CASTPRASTDTQYF.

At least ten counts were recorded for this clonotype. The V gene is TRBV7-6, the J gene TRBJ2-5; D gene ambiguous. V shed 5 bases and J shed 5 bases, with 18 bases lying between them. The CDR3 runs 15 residues. CDR1 is SGHVS, CDR2 FNYEAQ, per germline. The CDR3 here is CASSLIGGRRETQYF. For the CDR3, the DNA is TGTGCCAGCAGCCTTATAGGCGGCCGCCGGGAGACCCAGTACTTC.